This TCR beta chain was profiled in a study of molecular identifiers for immune sequencing clone quantification. Relative to its sample, this clonotype is medium-sized. TCRdb ran MiXCR on the PCR reads and lists one entry per CDR3 protein. The sample records thousands of distinct CDR3 sequences, 16% being singletons. CDR1 and CDR2 from the germline V gene are MDHEN and SYDVKM. The V and J ends lost 6 bases and 4 bases respectively, with 10 bases between them. The CDR3 contains 12 residues. CD8+CD4-CCR7+CD45RA+ sorting gave the naive CD8 T cells. This TCR was recovered from a human donor in good health. Some libraries in this study had Jurkat cell RNA spiked in. V is TRBV28 and J is TRBJ2-7, with D possibly TRBD1 on 6 matching bases. Sequenced: naive CD8+ T cells from blood, with Jurkat cell RNA spiked in. Subset here: FACS-sorted CD8+CD4-CCR7+CD45RA+ naive T cells. CDR3 nucleotide sequence: TGTGCCAGCAGCCGAGGGGGTTACGAGCAGTACTTC. This encodes CASSRGGYEQYF.